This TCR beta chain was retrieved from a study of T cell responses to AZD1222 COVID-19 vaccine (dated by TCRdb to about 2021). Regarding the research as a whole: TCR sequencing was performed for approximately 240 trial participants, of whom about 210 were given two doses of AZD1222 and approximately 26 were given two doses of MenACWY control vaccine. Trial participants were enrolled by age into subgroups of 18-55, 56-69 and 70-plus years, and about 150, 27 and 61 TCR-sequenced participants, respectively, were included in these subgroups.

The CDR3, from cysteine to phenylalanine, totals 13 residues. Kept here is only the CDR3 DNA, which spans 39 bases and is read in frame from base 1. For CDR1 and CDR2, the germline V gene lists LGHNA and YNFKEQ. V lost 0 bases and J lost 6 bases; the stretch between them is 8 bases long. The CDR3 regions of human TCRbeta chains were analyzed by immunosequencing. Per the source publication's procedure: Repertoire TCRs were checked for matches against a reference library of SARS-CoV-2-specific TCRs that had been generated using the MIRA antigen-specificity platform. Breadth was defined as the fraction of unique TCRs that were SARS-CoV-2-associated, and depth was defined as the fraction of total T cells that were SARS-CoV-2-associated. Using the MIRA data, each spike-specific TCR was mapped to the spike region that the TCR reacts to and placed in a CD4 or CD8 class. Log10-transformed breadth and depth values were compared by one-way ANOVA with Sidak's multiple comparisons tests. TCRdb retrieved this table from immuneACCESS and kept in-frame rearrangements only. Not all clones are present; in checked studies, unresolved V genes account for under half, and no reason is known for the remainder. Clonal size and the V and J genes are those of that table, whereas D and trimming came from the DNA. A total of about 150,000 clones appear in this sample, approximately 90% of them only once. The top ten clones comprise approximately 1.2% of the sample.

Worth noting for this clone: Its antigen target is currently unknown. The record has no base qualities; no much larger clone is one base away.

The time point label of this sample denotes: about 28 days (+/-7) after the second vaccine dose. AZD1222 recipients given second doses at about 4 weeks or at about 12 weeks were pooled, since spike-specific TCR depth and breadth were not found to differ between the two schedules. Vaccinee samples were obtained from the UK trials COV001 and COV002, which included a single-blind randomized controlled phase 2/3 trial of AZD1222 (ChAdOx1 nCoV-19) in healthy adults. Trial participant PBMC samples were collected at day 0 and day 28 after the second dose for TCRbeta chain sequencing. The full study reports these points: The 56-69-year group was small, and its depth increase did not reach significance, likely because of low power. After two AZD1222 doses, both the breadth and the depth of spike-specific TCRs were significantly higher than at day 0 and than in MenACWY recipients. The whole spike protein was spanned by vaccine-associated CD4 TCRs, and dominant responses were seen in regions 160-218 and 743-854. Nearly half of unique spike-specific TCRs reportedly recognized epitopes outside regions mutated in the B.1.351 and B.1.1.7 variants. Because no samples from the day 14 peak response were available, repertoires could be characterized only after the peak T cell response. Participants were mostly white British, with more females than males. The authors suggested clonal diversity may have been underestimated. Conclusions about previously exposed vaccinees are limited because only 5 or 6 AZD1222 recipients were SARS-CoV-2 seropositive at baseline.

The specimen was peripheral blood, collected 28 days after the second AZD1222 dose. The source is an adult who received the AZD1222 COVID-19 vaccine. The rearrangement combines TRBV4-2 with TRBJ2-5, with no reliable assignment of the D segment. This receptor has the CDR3 CASSQEPSQTQYF. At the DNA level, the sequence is TGTGCCAGCAGCCAAGAACCGAGCCAGACCCAGTACTTC.